This T cell receptor (beta chain) was documented in a study of CD8+ T cells in alopecia areata. Trimming stripped 4 bases from V and 4 bases from J, with 6 bases between. This CDR3 is built from 12 residues. CDR1 is SNHLY, CDR2 FYNNEI, per germline. RNA extraction and reverse transcription yielded cDNA as sequencing template. TCRdb's copy holds only in-frame clones and misses some; the assay was immunoSEQ multiplex PCR. Altogether about 150,000 clones are present, around 47% being singletons, with the ten largest covering approximately 6.8%. On this clone: Other DNA sequences in the sample encode the same CDR3.

Sequencing was performed on CD4+ T cells sorted from blood. The sequence came from a human donor with alopecia areata. The chain uses TRBV2 and TRBJ2-3; D uncertain. The DNA for the CDR3 is TGTGCCAGCAGTGGTCAGGCAGATACGCAGTATTTT. This sequence encodes CASSGQADTQYF.